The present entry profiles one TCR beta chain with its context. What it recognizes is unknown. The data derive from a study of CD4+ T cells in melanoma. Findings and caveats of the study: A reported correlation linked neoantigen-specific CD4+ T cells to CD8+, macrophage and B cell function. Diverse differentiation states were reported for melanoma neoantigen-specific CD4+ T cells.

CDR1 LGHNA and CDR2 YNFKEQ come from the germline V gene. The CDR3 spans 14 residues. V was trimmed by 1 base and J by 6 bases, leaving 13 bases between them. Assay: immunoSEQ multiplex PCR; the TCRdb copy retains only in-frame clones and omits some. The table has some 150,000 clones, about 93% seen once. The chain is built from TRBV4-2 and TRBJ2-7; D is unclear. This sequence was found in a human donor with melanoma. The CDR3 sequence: CASSQGYSPPEQYF. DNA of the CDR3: TGTGCCAGCAGCCAAGGATACAGCCCCCCCGAGCAGTACTTC.